This T cell receptor beta chain was recorded in a study of CD8+CD57+ T cells in acquired aplastic anemia. CD8+CD57+ cell expansion had been shown by flow cytometry in patients chosen for sequencing. Profiles of TCR beta VDJ and CDR3 were generated from a genomic DNA template. A single record per CDR3 protein comes from TCRdb applying MiXCR to the reads. The repertoire includes just over 450,000 distinct CDR3 sequences, less than 35% of them detected once, and around 0.82% sits in the top ten. Germline V lookup: CDR1 MNHEY, CDR2 SMNVEV (reference sequence). The J segment lost 7 bases and the V segment lost 3 bases, leaving 10 bases of the junction unmatched. This CDR3 region has 16 residues.

The genes are TRBV27 and TRBJ1-4, with 8 bases matching TRBD1. The TCR was taken from a human donor with aplastic anemia. Sample: sorted CD4+, CD8+, or CD8+CD57+ T cells (not recorded which) from PBMCs. The CDR3 DNA is TGTGCCAGCAGTTTTCGACAGGGGAATCCCGGTGAAAAACTGTTTTTT. Its translation is CASSFRQGNPGEKLFF. Based on the CDR3 plus reference TRBV27 and TRBJ1-4, the full variable domain is EAQVTQNPRYLITVTGKKLTVTCSQNMNHEYMSWYRQDPGLGLRQIYYSMNVEVTDKGDVPEGYKVSRKEKRNFPLILESPSPNQTSLYFCASSFRQGNPGEKLFFGSGTQLSVL.